The T cell receptor beta chain described here comes from a study of control samples from healthy donors and cancer patients. The CDR3 is 15 residues long. Germline V gives CDR1 DFQATT, CDR2 SNEGSKA (reference sequence). V gave up 3 bases and J gave up 5 bases; unmatched junction bases: 9. The data were produced by immunoSEQ multiplex PCR, yet TCRdb's version contains in-frame clones alone and is incomplete. The sample records 150,000 or so clones, roughly 90% being singletons. The chain recombines TRBV20-1 with TRBJ1-5; TRBD1 matches 8 bases. The source of this sequence is a man aged 30 to 45 in good health. Sequenced sample: blood. The CDR3 sequence: CSASSETGVDQPQHF. As DNA, the CDR3 is TGCAGTGCTAGTTCCGAGACAGGGGTAGATCAGCCCCAGCATTTT.